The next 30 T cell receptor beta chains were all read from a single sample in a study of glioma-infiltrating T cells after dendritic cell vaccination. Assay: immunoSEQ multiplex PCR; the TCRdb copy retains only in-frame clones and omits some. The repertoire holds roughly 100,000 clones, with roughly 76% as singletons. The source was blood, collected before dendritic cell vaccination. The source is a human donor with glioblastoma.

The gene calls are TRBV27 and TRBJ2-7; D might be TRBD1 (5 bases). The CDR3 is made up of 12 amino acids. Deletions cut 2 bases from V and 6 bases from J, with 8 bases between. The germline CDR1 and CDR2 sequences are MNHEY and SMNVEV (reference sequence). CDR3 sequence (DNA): TGTGCCAGCAGTTTAAATACAGGCGAGCAGTACTTC. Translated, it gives CASSLNTGEQYF.

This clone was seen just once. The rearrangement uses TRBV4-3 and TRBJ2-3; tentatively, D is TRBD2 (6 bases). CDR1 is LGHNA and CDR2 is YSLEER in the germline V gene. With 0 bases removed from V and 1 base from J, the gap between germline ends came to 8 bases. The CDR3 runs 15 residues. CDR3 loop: CASSQEPGGTDTQYF. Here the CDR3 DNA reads TGCGCCAGCAGCCAAGAACCGGGGGGCACAGATACGCAGTATTTT.

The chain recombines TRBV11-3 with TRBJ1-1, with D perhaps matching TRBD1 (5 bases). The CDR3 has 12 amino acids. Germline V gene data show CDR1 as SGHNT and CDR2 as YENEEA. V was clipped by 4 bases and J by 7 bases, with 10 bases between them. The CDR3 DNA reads TGTGCCAGCAGCTCTGACAGTCTTGAAGCTTTCTTT. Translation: CASSSDSLEAFF.

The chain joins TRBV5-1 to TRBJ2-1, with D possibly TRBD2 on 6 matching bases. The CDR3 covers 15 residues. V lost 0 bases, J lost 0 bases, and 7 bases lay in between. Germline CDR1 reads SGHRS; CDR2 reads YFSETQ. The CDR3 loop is CASSLGGDSYNEQFF. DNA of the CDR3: TGCGCCAGCAGCTTGGGCGGGGACTCCTACAATGAGCAGTTCTTC.

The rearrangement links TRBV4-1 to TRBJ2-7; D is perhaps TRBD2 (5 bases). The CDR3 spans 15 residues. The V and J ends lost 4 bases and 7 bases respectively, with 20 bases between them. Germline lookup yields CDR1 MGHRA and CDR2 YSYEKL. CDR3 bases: TGCGCCAGCAGCCCCGTTACCAGCGGTGAAGGGGAGCAGTACTTC. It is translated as CASSPVTSGEGEQYF.

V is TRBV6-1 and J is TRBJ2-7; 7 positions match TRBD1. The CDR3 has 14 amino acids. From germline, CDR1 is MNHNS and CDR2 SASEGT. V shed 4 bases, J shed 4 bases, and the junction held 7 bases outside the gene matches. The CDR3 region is CASSGRQGRYEQYF. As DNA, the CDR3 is TGTGCCAGCAGTGGACGACAGGGACGGTACGAGCAGTACTTC.

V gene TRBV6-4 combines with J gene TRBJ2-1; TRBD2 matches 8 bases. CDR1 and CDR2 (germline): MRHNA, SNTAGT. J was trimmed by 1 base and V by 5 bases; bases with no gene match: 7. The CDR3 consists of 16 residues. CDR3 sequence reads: CASSWVAGTSYNEQFF. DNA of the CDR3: TGTGCCAGCAGTTGGGTAGCGGGGACGTCCTACAATGAGCAGTTCTTC.

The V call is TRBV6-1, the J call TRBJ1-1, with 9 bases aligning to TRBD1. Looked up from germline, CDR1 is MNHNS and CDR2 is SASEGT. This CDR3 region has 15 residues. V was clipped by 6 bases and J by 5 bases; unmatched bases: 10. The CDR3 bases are TGTGCCAGCAGCGCTTGGACAGGGGCGGATACTGAAGCTTTCTTT. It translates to CASSAWTGADTEAFF.

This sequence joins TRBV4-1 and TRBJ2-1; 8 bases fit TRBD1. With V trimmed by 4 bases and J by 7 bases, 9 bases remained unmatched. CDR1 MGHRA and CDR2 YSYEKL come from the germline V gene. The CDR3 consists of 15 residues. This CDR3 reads CASSPFDRGSNEQFF. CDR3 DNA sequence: TGCGCCAGCAGCCCTTTCGACAGGGGATCGAATGAGCAGTTCTTC.

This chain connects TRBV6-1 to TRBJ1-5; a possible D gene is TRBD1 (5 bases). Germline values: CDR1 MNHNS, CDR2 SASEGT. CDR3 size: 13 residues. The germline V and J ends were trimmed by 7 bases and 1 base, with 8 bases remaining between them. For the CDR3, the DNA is TGTGCCAGCATCAGGGCGAGCAATCAGCCCCAGCATTTT. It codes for CASIRASNQPQHF.

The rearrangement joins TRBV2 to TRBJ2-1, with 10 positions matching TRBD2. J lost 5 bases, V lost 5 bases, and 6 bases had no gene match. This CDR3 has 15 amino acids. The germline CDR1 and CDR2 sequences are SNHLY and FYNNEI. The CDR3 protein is CASSFLAGAHNEQFF. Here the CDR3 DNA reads TGTGCCAGCAGTTTCCTAGCGGGGGCCCACAATGAGCAGTTCTTC.

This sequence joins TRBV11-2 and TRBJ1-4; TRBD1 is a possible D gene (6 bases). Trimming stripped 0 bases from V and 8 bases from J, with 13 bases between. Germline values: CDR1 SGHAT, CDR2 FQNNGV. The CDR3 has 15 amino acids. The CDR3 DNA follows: TGTGCCAGCAGCTTAGAGGCAGGGGAAAACGAAAAACTGTTTTTT. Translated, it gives CASSLEAGENEKLFF. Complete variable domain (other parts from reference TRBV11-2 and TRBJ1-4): EAGVAQSPRYKIIEKRQSVAFWCNPISGHATLYWYQQILGQGPKLLIQFQNNGVVDDSQLPKDRFSAERLKGVDSTLKIQPAKLEDSAVYLCASSLEAGENEKLFFGSGTQLSVL.

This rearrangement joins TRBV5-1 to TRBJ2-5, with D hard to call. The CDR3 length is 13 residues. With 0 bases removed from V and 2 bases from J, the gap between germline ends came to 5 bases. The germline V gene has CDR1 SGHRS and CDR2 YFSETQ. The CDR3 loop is CASSLVVQETQYF. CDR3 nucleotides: TGCGCCAGCAGCTTGGTAGTACAAGAGACCCAGTACTTC.

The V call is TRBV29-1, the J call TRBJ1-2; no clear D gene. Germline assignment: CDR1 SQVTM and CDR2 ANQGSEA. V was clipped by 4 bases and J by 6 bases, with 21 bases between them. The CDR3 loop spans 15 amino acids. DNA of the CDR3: TGCAGCGTTGCACTACAAAGGTCCCAATCGGATGGCTACACCTTC. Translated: CSVALQRSQSDGYTF.

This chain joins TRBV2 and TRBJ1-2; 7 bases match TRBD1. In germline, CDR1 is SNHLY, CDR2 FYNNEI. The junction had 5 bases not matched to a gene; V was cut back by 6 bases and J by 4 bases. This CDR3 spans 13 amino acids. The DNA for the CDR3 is TGTGCCAGCAGCTCAGACAGGGCCTATGGCTACACCTTC. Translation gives CASSSDRAYGYTF. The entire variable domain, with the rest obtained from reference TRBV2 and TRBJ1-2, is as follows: EPEVTQTPSHQVTQMGQEVILRCVPISNHLYFYWYRQILGQKVEFLVSFYNNEISEKSEIFDDQFSVERPDGSNFTLKIRSTKLEDSAMYFCASSSDRAYGYTFGSGTRLTVV.

This chain's CDR3 is CASSLFGGRTADTQYF. CDR3 sequence (DNA): TGTGCCAGCAGCTTATTCGGAGGGAGAACAGCAGATACGCAGTATTTT. The chain is built from TRBV7-3 and TRBJ2-3, with D perhaps matching TRBD2 (6 bases). CDR1 is SGHTA, CDR2 FQGTGA, per germline. The CDR3 loop spans 16 amino acids. The V gene lost 2 bases and the J gene lost 4 bases, with 16 bases spanning the gap.

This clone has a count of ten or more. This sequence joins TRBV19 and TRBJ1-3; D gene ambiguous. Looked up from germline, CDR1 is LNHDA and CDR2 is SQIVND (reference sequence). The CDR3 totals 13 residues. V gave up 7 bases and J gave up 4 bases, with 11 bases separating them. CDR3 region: CASTDLAGNTIYF. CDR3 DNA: TGTGCCAGTACCGATTTAGCGGGAAACACCATATATTTT.

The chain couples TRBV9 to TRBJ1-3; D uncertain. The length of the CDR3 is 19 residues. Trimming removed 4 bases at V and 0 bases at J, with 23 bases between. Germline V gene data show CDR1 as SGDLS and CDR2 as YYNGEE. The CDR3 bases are TGTGCCAGCAGCCCCCGCGGAGCGCGCTCCCGCATCTCTGGAAACACCATATATTTT. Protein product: CASSPRGARSRISGNTIYF.

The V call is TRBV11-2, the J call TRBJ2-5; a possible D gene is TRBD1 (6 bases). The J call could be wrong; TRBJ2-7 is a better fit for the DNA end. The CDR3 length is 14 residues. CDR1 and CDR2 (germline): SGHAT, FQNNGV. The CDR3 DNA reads TGTGCCAGCAGCTTAGCCGCAGGGGTAGGCGAGCAGTACTTC. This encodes CASSLAAGVGEQYF.

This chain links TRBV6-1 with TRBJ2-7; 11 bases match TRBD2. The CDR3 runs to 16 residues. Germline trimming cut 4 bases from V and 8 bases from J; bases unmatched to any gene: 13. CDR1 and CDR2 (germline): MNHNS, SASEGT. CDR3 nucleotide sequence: TGTGCCAGCAGTGCATCGCCGCTAGCGGGGGGTTACAAGCAGTACTTC. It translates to CASSASPLAGGYKQYF.

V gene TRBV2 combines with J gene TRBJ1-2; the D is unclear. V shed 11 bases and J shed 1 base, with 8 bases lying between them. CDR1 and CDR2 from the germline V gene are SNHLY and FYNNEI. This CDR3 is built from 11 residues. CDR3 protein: CALGDNYGYTF. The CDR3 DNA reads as TGTGCCCTCGGGGATAACTATGGCTACACCTTC.

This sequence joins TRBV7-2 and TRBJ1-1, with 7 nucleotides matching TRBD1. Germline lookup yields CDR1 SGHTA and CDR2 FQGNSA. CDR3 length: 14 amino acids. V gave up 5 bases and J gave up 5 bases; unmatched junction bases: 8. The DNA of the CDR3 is TGTGCCAGCAGCGTACAGGGGAGTGGAACTGAAGCTTTCTTT. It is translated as CASSVQGSGTEAFF.

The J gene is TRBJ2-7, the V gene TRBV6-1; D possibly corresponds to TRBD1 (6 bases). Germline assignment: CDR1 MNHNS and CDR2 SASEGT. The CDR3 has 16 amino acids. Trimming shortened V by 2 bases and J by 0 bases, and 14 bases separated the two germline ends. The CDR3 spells CASSEPTGRGSYEQYF. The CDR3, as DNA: TGTGCCAGCAGTGAACCAACAGGGAGAGGCTCCTACGAGCAGTACTTC.

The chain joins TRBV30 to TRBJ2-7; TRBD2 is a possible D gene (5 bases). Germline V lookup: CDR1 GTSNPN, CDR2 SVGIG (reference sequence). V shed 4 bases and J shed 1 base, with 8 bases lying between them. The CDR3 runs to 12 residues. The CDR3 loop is CAWTGISYEQYF. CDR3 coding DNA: TGTGCCTGGACCGGGATTTCCTACGAGCAGTACTTC.

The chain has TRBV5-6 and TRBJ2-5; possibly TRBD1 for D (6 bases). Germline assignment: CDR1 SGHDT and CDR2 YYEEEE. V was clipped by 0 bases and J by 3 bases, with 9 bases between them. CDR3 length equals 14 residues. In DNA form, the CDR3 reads TGTGCCAGCAGCTTGGAGCCAGGGGAAGAGACCCAGTACTTC. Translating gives CASSLEPGEETQYF.

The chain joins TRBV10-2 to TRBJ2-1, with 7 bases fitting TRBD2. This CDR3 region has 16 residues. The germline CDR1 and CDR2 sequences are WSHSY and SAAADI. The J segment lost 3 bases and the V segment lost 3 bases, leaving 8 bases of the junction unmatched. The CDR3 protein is CASSERAGVDYNEQFF. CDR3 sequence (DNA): TGCGCCAGCAGTGAACGGGCGGGGGTGGACTACAATGAGCAGTTCTTC.

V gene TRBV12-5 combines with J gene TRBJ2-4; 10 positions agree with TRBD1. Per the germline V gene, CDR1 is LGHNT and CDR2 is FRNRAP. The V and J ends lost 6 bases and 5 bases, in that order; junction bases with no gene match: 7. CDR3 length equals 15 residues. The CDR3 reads CASGGSGTGENIQYF. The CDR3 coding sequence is TGTGCTAGTGGCGGTTCCGGGACAGGGGAAAACATTCAGTACTTC. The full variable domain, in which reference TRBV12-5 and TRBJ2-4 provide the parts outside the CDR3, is DARVTQTPRHKVTEMGQEVTMRCQPILGHNTVFWYRQTMMQGLELLAYFRNRAPLDDSGMPKDRFSAEMPDATLATLKIQPSEPRDSAVYFCASGGSGTGENIQYFGAGTRLSVL.

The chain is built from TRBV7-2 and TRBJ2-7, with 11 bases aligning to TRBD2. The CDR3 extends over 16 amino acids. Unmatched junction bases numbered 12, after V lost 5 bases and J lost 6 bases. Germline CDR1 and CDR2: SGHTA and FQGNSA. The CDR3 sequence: CASSQTSGGHLPEQYF. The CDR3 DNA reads TGTGCCAGCAGCCAAACTAGCGGGGGCCACCTACCCGAGCAGTACTTC.

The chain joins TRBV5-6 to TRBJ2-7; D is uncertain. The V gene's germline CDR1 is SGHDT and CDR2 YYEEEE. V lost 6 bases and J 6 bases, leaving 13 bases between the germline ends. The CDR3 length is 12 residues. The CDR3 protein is CASNPLYGEQYF. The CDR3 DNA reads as TGTGCCAGCAACCCTTTGTACGGCGAGCAGTACTTC.

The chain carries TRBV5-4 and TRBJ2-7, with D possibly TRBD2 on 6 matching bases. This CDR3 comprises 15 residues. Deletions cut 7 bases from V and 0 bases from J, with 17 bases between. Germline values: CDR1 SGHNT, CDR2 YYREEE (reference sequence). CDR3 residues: CASRRNRESSYEQYF. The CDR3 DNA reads TGTGCCAGCCGGCGTAACCGGGAGAGCTCCTACGAGCAGTACTTC. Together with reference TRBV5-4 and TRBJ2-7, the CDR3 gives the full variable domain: ETGVTQSPTHLIKTRGQQVTLRCSSQSGHNTVSWYQQALGQGPQFIFQYYREEENGRGNFPPRFSGLQFPNYSSELNVNALELDDSALYLCASRRNRESSYEQYFGPGTRLTVT.